Following are 8 T cell receptor beta chains from one sample sequenced in a study of blood T cell repertoires in COVID-19. Profiled with immunoSEQ multiplex PCR; TCRdb holds only in-frame clones, not every one. The repertoire consists of over 150,000 clones, with around 87% occurring once and the leading ten covering less than 0.7%. Material for sequencing was peripheral blood. All receptors derive from a man in his sixties with COVID-19, enrolled during active disease.

The chain carries TRBV19 and TRBJ2-7, with TRBD2 matching 10 bases. Germline assignment: CDR1 LNHDA and CDR2 SQIVND (reference sequence). The CDR3 consists of 14 residues. J lost 0 bases, V lost 6 bases, and 2 bases had no gene match. CDR3 sequence: CASRTSGASYEQYF. The CDR3 region has the DNA TGTGCCAGTAGAACTAGCGGGGCCTCCTACGAGCAGTACTTC.

A word on this clone: Other DNA sequences within the sample encode an identical CDR3. The rearrangement uses TRBV3-1 (or the pseudogene TRBV3-2) and TRBJ2-7; 7 nucleotides align to TRBD2. V lost 3 bases to trimming and J lost 3 bases; unmatched junction nucleotides: 2. This CDR3 is built from 13 residues. Germline V gene data show CDR1 as LGHDT and CDR2 as YNNKEL (reference sequence). This CDR3 is CASSQGGIYEQYF. Written as DNA, the CDR3 is TGTGCCAGCAGCCAGGGGGGGATCTACGAGCAGTACTTC.

The V gene is TRBV12-3 or TRBV12-4, the J gene TRBJ1-1; D ambiguous. Trimming removed 7 bases from V and 1 base from J, with 10 bases in between. The CDR3 is 13 amino acids. The CDR3 loop is CASTLGPNTEAFF. CDR3 DNA: TGTGCCAGCACTCTTGGGCCGAACACTGAAGCTTTCTTT.

The chain employs TRBV15 and TRBJ2-2; 9 bases match TRBD1. This CDR3 has 15 amino acids. The junction had 0 bases not matched to a gene; V was cut back by 3 bases and J by 1 base. The germline gives CDR1 LNHNV, CDR2 YYDKDF (reference sequence). CDR3 sequence reads: CATSRGQGNTGELFF. In DNA form, the CDR3 reads TGTGCCACCAGCAGGGGACAGGGGAACACCGGGGAGCTGTTTTTT.

The rearrangement links TRBV28 to TRBJ1-2, with 9 bases identical to TRBD1. Unmatched junction bases numbered 12, after V lost 6 bases and J lost 4 bases. Per germline, CDR1 MDHEN and CDR2 SYDVKM. This CDR3 has 16 amino acids. The chain's CDR3 is CASSREGTGLGYGYTF. CDR3 coding DNA: TGTGCCAGCAGCCGGGAGGGGACAGGGTTAGGCTATGGCTACACCTTC.

The V call is TRBV7-2, the J call TRBJ1-2; a weak D match, TRBD1 (6 bases). CDR1 SGHTA and CDR2 FQGNSA come from the germline V gene. This CDR3 is built from 16 residues. The V end lost 0 bases, the J end lost 10 bases, and 21 bases lay between the germline ends. The CDR3 DNA is TGTGCCAGCAGCTTAGCGGAGTCGGGGGGCCGGTTTGCCTACACCTTC. It codes for CASSLAESGGRFAYTF.

This chain links TRBV15 with TRBJ2-1, with 7 positions matching TRBD1. CDR1 and CDR2 from the germline V gene are LNHNV and YYDKDF (reference sequence). This CDR3 spans 15 amino acids. V lost 1 base and J lost 5; bases outside the gene matches: 5. For the CDR3, the DNA is TGTGCCACCAGCAGAGTGACAGGGACCGACAATGAGCAGTTCTTC. Protein product: CATSRVTGTDNEQFF.

The chain employs TRBV3-1 (or the pseudogene TRBV3-2) and TRBJ1-2; 7 bases align to TRBD1. From germline, CDR1 is LGHDT and CDR2 YNNKEL (reference sequence). There are 14 residues in the CDR3. V gave up 0 bases and J gave up 7 bases; unmatched junction bases: 5. The CDR3 spells CASSQDNRGRGYTF. CDR3 coding DNA: TGTGCCAGCAGCCAAGATAACAGGGGTCGTGGCTACACCTTC.